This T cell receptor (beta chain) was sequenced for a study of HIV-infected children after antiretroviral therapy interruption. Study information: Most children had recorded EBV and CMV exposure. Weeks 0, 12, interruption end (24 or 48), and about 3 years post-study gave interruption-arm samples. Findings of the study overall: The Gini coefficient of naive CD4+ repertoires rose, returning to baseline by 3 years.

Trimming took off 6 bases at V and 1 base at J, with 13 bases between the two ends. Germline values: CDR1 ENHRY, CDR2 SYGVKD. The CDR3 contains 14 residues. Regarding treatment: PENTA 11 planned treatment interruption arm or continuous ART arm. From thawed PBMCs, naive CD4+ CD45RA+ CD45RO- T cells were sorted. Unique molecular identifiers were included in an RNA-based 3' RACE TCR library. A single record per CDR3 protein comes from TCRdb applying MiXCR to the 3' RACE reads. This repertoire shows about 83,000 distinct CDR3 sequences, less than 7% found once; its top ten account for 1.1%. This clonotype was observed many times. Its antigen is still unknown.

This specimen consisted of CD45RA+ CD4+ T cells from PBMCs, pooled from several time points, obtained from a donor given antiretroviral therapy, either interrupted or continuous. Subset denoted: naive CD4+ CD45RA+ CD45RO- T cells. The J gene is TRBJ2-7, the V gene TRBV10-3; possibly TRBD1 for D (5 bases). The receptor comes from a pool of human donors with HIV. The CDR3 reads CAIRLVQGSYEQYF. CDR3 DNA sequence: TGTGCCATCAGACTCGTTCAGGGTTCCTACGAGCAGTACTTC.